These 4 T cell receptor beta chains originate from one sample sequenced in a study of OX40 agonist ivuxolimab in advanced cancers. The library was built by means of the immunoSEQ multiplex PCR assay. Drawn from immuneACCESS, this table holds only the in-frame rearrangements with V and J called that TCRdb kept. Clones are partly lost; checked studies trace under half to an unresolved V gene and leave the rest unexplained. Within this sample are some 30,000 clones, with about 90% of them counted one time only. About 4.5% of the sample belongs to the ten largest clones. The sample in question was CD4+ or CD8+ T cells sorted from blood, obtained in a trial of the OX40 agonist ivuxolimab. These TCRs come from an adult with an advanced solid tumor such as melanoma, head and neck, liver or kidney cancer.

CDR3 loop: CASSTGLGISTDTQYF. The CDR3 DNA reads as TGTGCCAGCAGCACCGGCCTGGGAATTAGCACAGATACGCAGTATTTT. The V and J genes are TRBV5-6 and TRBJ2-3; D ambiguous. V shed 4 bases and J shed 0 bases, with 15 bases lying between them. This CDR3 is built from 16 residues. Germline V gene sequence: CDR1 SGHDT, CDR2 YYEEEE.

The rearrangement uses TRBV28 and TRBJ2-7; the D is unclear. Germline loops: CDR1 MDHEN, CDR2 SYDVKM. This CDR3 spans 12 amino acids. The germline V and J ends were trimmed by 8 bases and 5 bases, with 13 bases remaining between them. The CDR3 loop is CASASLFDEQYF. The CDR3 DNA is TGTGCCAGCGCCAGTTTGTTCGACGAGCAGTACTTC.

V usage is TRBV6-1 and J usage is TRBJ2-7; TRBD2 matches at 13 bases. The CDR3 consists of 15 residues. The ends lost 5 bases at V and 2 bases at J; junction bases unmatched: 3. From germline, CDR1 is MNHNS and CDR2 SASEGT. CDR3 nucleotides: TGTGCCAGCAGTTTTGGACTAGCGGGAGCCTACGAGCAGTACTTC. Residues: CASSFGLAGAYEQYF.

The chain has TRBV27 and TRBJ2-7; either TRBD1 or TRBD2 may supply D (5 bases each). Trimming left V 5 bases short and J 2 bases short, with 16 bases between. This CDR3 region has 15 residues. CDR1 MNHEY and CDR2 SMNVEV come from the germline V gene (reference sequence). The CDR3 nucleotides read TGTGCCAGCAGTCCGGCGGGCCAGGGACCCTACGAGCAGTACTTC. It codes for CASSPAGQGPYEQYF.